This T cell receptor beta chain was identified during a study of blood T cell repertoires in COVID-19. About the research overall: Samples came from the United States, Italy and Spain, spanning acute and convalescent COVID-19. T cells, B-cell-depleted T cells, or PBMCs supplied cDNA or gDNA.

Germline V gene data show CDR1 as SGHVS and CDR2 as FNYEAQ. V lost 5 bases, J lost 5 bases, and 13 bases lay in between. The CDR3 is made up of 14 amino acids. As processed by the authors: Nucleated cell number was recorded as an estimate derived from reference gene primer amplification. TCRdb's table, derived via immunoSEQ multiplex PCR, lists solely in-frame clones and lacks some. D and trimming were read from the DNA, whereas the V and J calls and clone size are those reported in that table. The top ten hold approximately 4.6% of the sample, which has about 58,000 clones, around 92% seen once. J is TRBJ1-5 and V is TRBV7-6, with D perhaps TRBD1 (5 bases). This TCR came from a man aged 45-65 years with active COVID-19. Sequencing was done on a sample of peripheral blood. The CDR3 reads CASSRGGDYQPQHF. CDR3 nucleotide sequence: TGTGCCAGCAGCCGGGGGGGGGATTATCAGCCCCAGCATTTT.